A single sample is the source of the 10 T cell receptor beta chains below, sequenced in a study of blood T cell repertoires in COVID-19. Method: immunoSEQ multiplex PCR; TCRdb's copy keeps in-frame clones and lacks some. The data show 190,000 or so clones, 70% to 90% seen once. Material for sequencing was peripheral blood. These receptors originate from a man aged 35 to 55 with active or convalescent COVID-19.

The rearrangement uses TRBV18 and TRBJ2-1, with a possible D match to TRBD1 (6 bases). The CDR3 covers 17 residues. The V gene lost 3 bases and the J gene lost 3 bases, with 18 bases spanning the gap. CDR1 KGHSH and CDR2 LQKENI come from the germline V gene. CDR3 DNA sequence: TGTGCCAGCTCACCCCCCTCCAGGGGTACCGACTACAATGAGCAGTTCTTC. This translates into CASSPPSRGTDYNEQFF.

The chain combines TRBV28 with TRBJ2-7, with D tentatively TRBD2 (5 bases). CDR1 and CDR2 from the germline V gene are MDHEN and SYDVKM. The germline V and J ends were trimmed by 1 base and 0 bases, with 13 bases remaining between them. The CDR3 covers 16 residues. In nucleotides, the CDR3 is TGTGCCAGCAGTTTATCCCCGCCGGGGAACTCCTACGAGCAGTACTTC. Amino acid sequence: CASSLSPPGNSYEQYF.

V usage is TRBV28 and J usage is TRBJ1-5; 7 bases match TRBD1. The V segment lost 2 bases and the J segment 1 base; nucleotides outside the gene matches: 2. This CDR3 spans 15 amino acids. Looked up from germline, CDR1 is MDHEN and CDR2 is SYDVKM. The CDR3 bases are TGTGCCAGCAGTTTAACACAGGGGAGCAATCAGCCCCAGCATTTT. It encodes CASSLTQGSNQPQHF.

The genes are TRBV10-3 and TRBJ1-2, with TRBD1 matching over 7 bases. The junction had 7 bases not matched to a gene; V was cut back by 2 bases and J by 1 base. The CDR3 runs 16 residues. Germline V gives CDR1 ENHRY, CDR2 SYGVKD. CDR3 coding DNA: TGTGCCATCAGTGAGATGGGCGGGACAGATAACTATGGCTACACCTTC. Its translation is CAISEMGGTDNYGYTF.

The V gene is TRBV2, the J gene TRBJ1-1, with D perhaps TRBD1 (5 bases). Per germline, CDR1 SNHLY and CDR2 FYNNEI. The germline V and J ends were trimmed by 11 bases and 1 base, with 11 bases remaining between them. CDR3 length: 12 residues. CDR3 DNA: TGTGCCGTGCAAGGACAGAACACTGAAGCTTTCTTT. Translated, it gives CAVQGQNTEAFF.

Only one count was recorded for this clone. The chain is built from TRBV6-4 and TRBJ2-5, with 15 bases lining up with TRBD2. Germline CDR1 MRHNA, CDR2 SNTAGT. The ends lost 6 bases at V and 2 bases at J; junction bases unmatched: 4. This CDR3 comprises 16 residues. CDR3 DNA: TGTGCCAGCAGACCGGGACTAGCGGGGGGTCAAGAGACCCAGTACTTC. The encoded protein is CASRPGLAGGQETQYF.

This chain joins TRBV5-6 and TRBJ2-2; 8 nucleotides line up with TRBD2. Trimming at V came to 2 bases and at J to 3 bases, leaving 0 bases not matched to a gene. The CDR3 contains 14 residues. CDR1 is SGHDT and CDR2 is YYEEEE in the germline V gene. CDR3 region: CASSLLADTGELFF. DNA for the CDR3: TGTGCCAGCAGCTTACTAGCGGACACCGGGGAGCTGTTTTTT.

This clone was recorded once. This sequence joins TRBV10-1 and TRBJ1-1; tentatively, D is TRBD1 (6 bases). Trimming cost V 3 bases and J 3 bases, with 11 bases left between them. The CDR3 runs 14 residues. CDR1 is WNHNN and CDR2 is SYGVQD in the germline V gene (reference sequence). The CDR3 spells CASSEGGFYTEAFF. Here the CDR3 DNA reads TGCGCCAGCAGTGAAGGGGGATTTTACACTGAAGCTTTCTTT.

This chain connects TRBV5-1 to TRBJ2-3; the D gene is possibly TRBD1 (6 bases). Germline CDR1 and CDR2: SGHRS and YFSETQ. This CDR3 has 16 amino acids. V lost 3 bases and J 2 bases, leaving 16 bases between the germline ends. DNA for the CDR3: TGCGCCAGCAGCTCCAGGGGTGGGGCCCCCACAGATACGCAGTATTTT. This translates into CASSSRGGAPTDTQYF. Together with reference TRBV5-1 and TRBJ2-3, the CDR3 gives the full variable domain: KAGVTQTPRYLIKTRGQQVTLSCSPISGHRSVSWYQQTPGQGLQFLFEYFSETQRNKGNFPGRFSGRQFSNSRSEMNVSTLELGDSALYLCASSSRGGAPTDTQYFGPGTRLTVL.

This sequence joins TRBV5-3 and TRBJ2-1; 8 bases match TRBD2. TRBV5-3 is filed as an ORF, its function uncertain. J was trimmed by 8 bases and V by 4 bases; bases with no gene match: 11. The CDR3 is 15 amino acids. DNA for the CDR3: TGTGCCAGAAGCCCGGGACTAGAAGGGATCGATGAGCAGTTCTTC. It is translated as CARSPGLEGIDEQFF.